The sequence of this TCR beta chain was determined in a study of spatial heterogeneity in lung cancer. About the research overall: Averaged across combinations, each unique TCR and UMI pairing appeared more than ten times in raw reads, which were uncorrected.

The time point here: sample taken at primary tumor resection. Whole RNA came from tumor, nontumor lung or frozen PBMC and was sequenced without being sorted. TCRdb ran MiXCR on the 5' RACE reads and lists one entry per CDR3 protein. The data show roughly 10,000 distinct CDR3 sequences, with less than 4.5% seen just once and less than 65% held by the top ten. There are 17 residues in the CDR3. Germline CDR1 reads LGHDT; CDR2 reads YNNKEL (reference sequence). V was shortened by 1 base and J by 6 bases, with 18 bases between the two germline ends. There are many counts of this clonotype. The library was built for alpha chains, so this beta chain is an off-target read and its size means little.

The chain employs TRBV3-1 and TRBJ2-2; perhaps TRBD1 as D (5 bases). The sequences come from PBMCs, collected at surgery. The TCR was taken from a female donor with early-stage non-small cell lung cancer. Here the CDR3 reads CASSQAGRVGTAGELFF. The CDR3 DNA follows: TGTGCCAGCAGCCAAGCGGGCAGGGTCGGTACGGCCGGGGAGCTGTTTTTT. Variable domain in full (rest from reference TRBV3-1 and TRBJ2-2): DTAVSQTPKYLVTQMGNDKSIKCEQNLGHDTMYWYKQDSKKFLKIMFSYNNKELIINETVPNRFSPKSPDKAHLNLHINSLELGDSAVYFCASSQAGRVGTAGELFFGEGSRLTVL.